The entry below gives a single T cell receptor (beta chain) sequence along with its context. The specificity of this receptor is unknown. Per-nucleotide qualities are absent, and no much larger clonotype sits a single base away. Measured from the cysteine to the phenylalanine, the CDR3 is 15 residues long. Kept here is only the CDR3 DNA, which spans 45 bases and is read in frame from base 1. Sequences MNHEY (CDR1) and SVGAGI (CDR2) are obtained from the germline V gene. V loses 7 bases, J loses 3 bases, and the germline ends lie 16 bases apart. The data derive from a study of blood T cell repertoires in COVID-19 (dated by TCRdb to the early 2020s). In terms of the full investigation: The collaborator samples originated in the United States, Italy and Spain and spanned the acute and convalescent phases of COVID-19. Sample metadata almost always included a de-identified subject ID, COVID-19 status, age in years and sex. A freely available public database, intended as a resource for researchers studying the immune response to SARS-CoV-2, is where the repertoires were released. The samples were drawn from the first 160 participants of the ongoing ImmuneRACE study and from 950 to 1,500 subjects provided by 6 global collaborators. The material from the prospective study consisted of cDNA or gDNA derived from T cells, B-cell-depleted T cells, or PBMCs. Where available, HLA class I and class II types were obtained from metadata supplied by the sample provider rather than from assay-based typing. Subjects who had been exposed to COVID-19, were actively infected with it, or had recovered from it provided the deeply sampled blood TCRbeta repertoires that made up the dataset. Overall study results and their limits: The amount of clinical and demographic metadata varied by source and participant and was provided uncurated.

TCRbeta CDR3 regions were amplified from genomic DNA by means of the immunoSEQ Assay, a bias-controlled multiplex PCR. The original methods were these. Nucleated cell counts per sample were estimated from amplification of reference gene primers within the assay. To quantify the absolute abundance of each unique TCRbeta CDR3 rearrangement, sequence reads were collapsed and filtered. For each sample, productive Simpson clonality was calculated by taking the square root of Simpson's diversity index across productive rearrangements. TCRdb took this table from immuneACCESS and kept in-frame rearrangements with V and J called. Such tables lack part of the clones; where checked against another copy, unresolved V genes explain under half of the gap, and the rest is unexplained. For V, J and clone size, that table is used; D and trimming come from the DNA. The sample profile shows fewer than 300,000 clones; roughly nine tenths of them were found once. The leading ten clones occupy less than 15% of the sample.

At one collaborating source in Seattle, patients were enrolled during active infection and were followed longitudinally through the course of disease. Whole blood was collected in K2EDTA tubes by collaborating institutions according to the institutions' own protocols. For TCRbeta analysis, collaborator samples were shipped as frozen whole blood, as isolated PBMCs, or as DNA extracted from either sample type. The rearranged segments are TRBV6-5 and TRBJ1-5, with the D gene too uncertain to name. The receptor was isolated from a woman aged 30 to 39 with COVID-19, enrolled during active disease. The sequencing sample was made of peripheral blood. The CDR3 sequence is CASMATPLHNQPQHF. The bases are TGTGCCAGCATGGCCACCCCCCTCCACAATCAGCCCCAGCATTTT.